These 5 T cell receptor beta chains were sequenced from one sample in a study of early T cells in non-severe SARS-CoV-2 infection. TCRdb passed the 5' RACE reads through MiXCR, listing each CDR3 protein once. The profile covers tens of thousands of distinct CDR3 sequences, with 5% to 7% appearing a single time and roughly 7.8% taken by the ten largest. What was sequenced was whole blood. The receptors stem from an adult who was a healthcare worker with PCR-confirmed SARS-CoV-2 infection or an uninfected control (not recorded which).

This clonotype was counted a few times. The rearrangement joins TRBV20-1 to TRBJ1-2; D remains ambiguous. CDR3 length equals 16 residues. The V and J ends lost 1 base and 3 bases respectively, with 18 bases between them. CDR1 and CDR2 from the germline V gene are DFQATT and SNEGSKA (reference sequence). CDR3 sequence reads: CSARGFLGLEDYGYTF. The CDR3 DNA reads TGCAGTGCTAGAGGGTTTTTAGGGTTAGAGGACTATGGCTACACCTTC.

This clonotype has more than one count but fewer than ten. The chain carries TRBV6-2 or TRBV6-3 and TRBJ2-1; a possible D gene is TRBD2 (6 bases). The CDR3 length is 14 residues. The germline V gene has CDR1 MNHEY and CDR2 SVGEGT. Trimming removed 4 bases at V and 9 bases at J, with 16 bases between. The CDR3 DNA follows: TGTGCCAGCAGTTTGGCTAGCGTACTTAGTGAGCAGTTCTTC. It is translated as CASSLASVLSEQFF.

At least ten counts were recorded for this clonotype. This chain joins TRBV2 and TRBJ1-5; D is uncertain. The CDR3 has 15 amino acids. Trimming removed 2 bases at V and 5 bases at J, with 13 bases between. Germline CDR1 SNHLY, CDR2 FYNNEI. The CDR3 DNA reads TGTGCCAGCAGTGAATTCGGAGGGTCCGATCAGCCCCAGCATTTT. Protein sequence: CASSEFGGSDQPQHF. The whole variable domain, remainder taken from reference TRBV2 and TRBJ1-5, is EPEVTQTPSHQVTQMGQEVILRCVPISNHLYFYWYRQILGQKVEFLVSFYNNEISEKSEIFDDQFSVERPDGSNFTLKIRSTKLEDSAMYFCASSEFGGSDQPQHFGDGTRLSIL.

This clonotype was recorded many times. The V gene is TRBV3-1, the J gene TRBJ2-5; D remains ambiguous. The germline V gene encodes CDR1 LGHDT and CDR2 YNNKEL (reference sequence). Trimming stripped 7 bases from V and 13 bases from J, with 16 bases between. This CDR3 region has 11 residues. The CDR3 protein is CASTGVGPSYF. CDR3 bases: TGTGCCAGCACCGGAGTGGGCCCCTCGTACTTC.

Many counts were recorded for this clonotype. This rearrangement joins TRBV11-2 to TRBJ2-3, with D perhaps TRBD1 (5 bases). Per germline, CDR1 SGHAT and CDR2 FQNNGV. Trimming took 1 base from V and 7 from J, leaving 15 bases between them. There are 15 residues in the CDR3. The CDR3 DNA sequence: TGTGCCAGCAGCTTAGCTCGGGCAGGGTTAAATACGCAGTATTTT. Its protein is CASSLARAGLNTQYF.